One and the same sample provided the 15 T cell receptor beta chains below, sequenced in a study of OX40 agonist ivuxolimab in advanced cancers. The table came from immunoSEQ multiplex PCR; TCRdb's copy has only in-frame clones and leaves some out. The repertoire holds 50,000 to 65,000 clones, with around 93% as singletons. The material was CD4+ or CD8+ T cells sorted from blood, obtained in a trial of the OX40 agonist ivuxolimab. The receptors here all came from an adult with an advanced solid tumor such as melanoma, head and neck, liver or kidney cancer.

The chain is built from TRBV27 and TRBJ2-1; 8 bases are shared with TRBD2. The germline gives CDR1 MNHEY, CDR2 SMNVEV (reference sequence). This CDR3 region has 15 residues. J gave up 3 bases and V 3 bases, and 4 bases lay outside the gene matches. CDR3 nucleotide sequence: TGTGCCAGCAGTTTTGGGCTAGCGGGCTACAATGAGCAGTTCTTC. Protein product: CASSFGLAGYNEQFF.

The V and J genes are TRBV7-9 and TRBJ1-5; the D gene is possibly TRBD1 (5 bases). The ends were cut back, 1 base at V and 2 bases at J, with 21 bases in the middle. The CDR3 totals 19 residues. Germline V gene sequence: CDR1 SEHNR, CDR2 FQNEAQ (reference sequence). The CDR3 DNA follows: TGTGCCAGCAGCTTAGTGGGTTACGGGGGGATCGAACGCAATCAGCCCCAGCATTTT. Amino acids: CASSLVGYGGIERNQPQHF.

The count of this clone is one. This chain connects TRBV29-1 to TRBJ1-2, with D tentatively TRBD1 (5 bases). The CDR3 sequence is 15 residues long. The V end lost 6 bases, the J end lost 2 bases, and 19 bases lay between the germline ends. Germline lookup yields CDR1 SQVTM and CDR2 ANQGSEA. The CDR3 reads CSVRRVGLSNYGYTF. The CDR3 region has the DNA TGCAGCGTCCGCCGGGTGGGGCTCTCGAACTATGGCTACACCTTC. Using reference TRBV29-1 and TRBJ1-2 for the parts outside the CDR3, the full variable domain is SAVISQKPSRDICQRGTSLTIQCQVDSQVTMMFWYRQQPGQSLTLIATANQGSEATYESGFVIDKFPISRPNLTFSTLTVSNMSPEDSSIYLCSVRRVGLSNYGYTFGSGTRLTVV.

This chain links TRBV11-2 with TRBJ2-7; TRBD1 might be the D (5 bases). Per the germline V gene, CDR1 is SGHAT and CDR2 is FQNNGV. The V and J ends lost 0 bases and 4 bases respectively, with 10 bases between them. The CDR3 covers 14 residues. The CDR3 sequence is CASSLEAGFYEQYF. In DNA, the CDR3 is TGTGCCAGCAGCTTAGAGGCAGGGTTTTACGAGCAGTACTTC.

The table lists this clone with a count of one. J is TRBJ1-4 and V is TRBV6-5; D is unclear. This CDR3 contains 14 residues. From germline, CDR1 is MNHEY and CDR2 SVGAGI. Trimming took off 2 bases at V and 4 bases at J, with 8 bases between the two ends. The CDR3 bases are TGTGCCAGCAGTTACCGACTGAATAATGAAAAACTGTTTTTT. Protein product: CASSYRLNNEKLFF.

The chain recombines TRBV5-4 with TRBJ2-1; D is perhaps TRBD2 (6 bases). In germline, CDR1 is SGHNT, CDR2 YYREEE (reference sequence). V gave up 3 bases and J gave up 6 bases, with 22 bases separating them. This CDR3 has 17 amino acids. CDR3 amino acids: CASSSPTSSLSGNEQFF. In nucleotides, the CDR3 is TGTGCCAGCAGCTCCCCTACTAGCTCACTCTCGGGCAATGAGCAGTTCTTC.

The chain uses TRBV19 and TRBJ1-5, with D perhaps matching TRBD1 (5 bases). Germline V gives CDR1 LNHDA, CDR2 SQIVND (reference sequence). Trimming cost V 6 bases and J 4 bases, with 16 bases left between them. The CDR3 sequence is 15 residues long. CDR3 bases: TGTGCCAGTAGGCCAATGGGGGGGGGAAATCAGCCCCAGCATTTT. This sequence encodes CASRPMGGGNQPQHF.

V is TRBV5-6 and J is TRBJ1-1, with D uncertain. The CDR3 is 13 residues long. CDR1 and CDR2 (germline): SGHDT, YYEEEE. V lost 3 bases and J 0 bases, leaving 6 bases between the germline ends. CDR3 sequence (DNA): TGTGCCAGCAGCTGGGTCTTGAACACTGAAGCTTTCTTT. This translates into CASSWVLNTEAFF.

A word on this clone: At one of its ends the junction is not consistent with the germline gene, which may arise from a read error. The chain carries TRBV7-7 and TRBJ2-7; 11 nucleotides agree with TRBD2. The CDR3 covers 19 residues. Germline values: CDR1 SSHAT, CDR2 FNYEAQ (reference sequence). The DNA of the CDR3 is TGTGCTAGCAGCCAACTCCCGGGTAGCGGGAGGGCCTCAGGGAACGAGCAGTACTTC. Its protein is CASSQLPGSGRASGNEQYF.

This CDR3 is CASSIGSGGDQFF. CDR3 nucleotide sequence: TGTGCCAGTAGTATAGGTTCCGGGGGGGACCAGTTCTTC. The rearrangement links TRBV19 to TRBJ2-1; 8 bases line up with TRBD2. CDR1 is LNHDA, CDR2 SQIVND, per germline (reference sequence). The CDR3 is 13 residues long. J gave up 13 bases and V 1 base, and 6 bases lay outside the gene matches. Variable domain in full (rest from reference TRBV19 and TRBJ2-1): DGGITQSPKYLFRKEGQNVTLSCEQNLNHDAMYWYRQDPGQGLRLIYYSQIVNDFQKGDIAEGYSVSREKKESFPLTVTSAQKNPTAFYLCASSIGSGGDQFFGPGTRLTVL.

This chain joins TRBV9 and TRBJ2-2; D remains unclear. CDR3 size: 11 residues. V was cut by 4 bases and J by 6 bases, with 4 bases left in between. The germline CDR1 and CDR2 sequences are SGDLS and YYNGEE. CDR3: CASSTAGELFF. The CDR3 nucleotides are TGTGCCAGCAGCACAGCCGGGGAGCTGTTTTTT.

In this sample, this clone turned up a few times. The rearrangement uses TRBV4-3 and TRBJ1-3, with 7 bases identical to TRBD1. CDR3 length: 16 residues. The V segment lost 4 bases and the J segment 1 base; nucleotides outside the gene matches: 7. Germline loops: CDR1 LGHNA, CDR2 YSLEER. DNA of the CDR3: TGCGCCAGCAGCCCCAACGAGGACAGGTCTGGAAACACCATATATTTT. Residues: CASSPNEDRSGNTIYF.

The chain is built from TRBV30 and TRBJ2-7, with a possible D match to TRBD2 (6 bases). This CDR3 comprises 13 residues. The V end was cut by 2 bases, the J end by 3 bases, with 11 bases between. Germline assignment: CDR1 GTSNPN and CDR2 SVGIG (reference sequence). The CDR3 sequence is CAWSRRVRYEQYF. CDR3 nucleotides: TGTGCCTGGAGTAGGAGGGTTCGCTACGAGCAGTACTTC.

This chain links TRBV11-2 with TRBJ2-3; 11 bases align to TRBD2. J lost 4 bases, V lost 5 bases, and 5 bases had no gene match. From germline, CDR1 is SGHAT and CDR2 FQNNGV. The CDR3 extends over 15 amino acids. The CDR3 reads CASSLAGGSPDTQYF. The CDR3 DNA sequence: TGTGCCAGCAGCCTAGCGGGGGGTTCGCCAGATACGCAGTATTTT. Using reference TRBV11-2 and TRBJ2-3 for the parts outside the CDR3, the full variable domain is EAGVAQSPRYKIIEKRQSVAFWCNPISGHATLYWYQQILGQGPKLLIQFQNNGVVDDSQLPKDRFSAERLKGVDSTLKIQPAKLEDSAVYLCASSLAGGSPDTQYFGPGTRLTVL.

This clone has a single count. This chain uses TRBV7-9 with TRBJ2-1, with D perhaps matching TRBD1 or TRBD2 (6 bases each). CDR1 is SEHNR and CDR2 is FQNEAQ in the germline V gene (reference sequence). This CDR3 has 17 amino acids. V gave up 5 bases and J gave up 3 bases, with 20 bases separating them. The CDR3 DNA sequence: TGTGCCAGCAGCCCCCCCAGACCGGGGGCGCGCTACAATGAGCAGTTCTTC. This encodes CASSPPRPGARYNEQFF.